The next 28 T cell receptor beta chains were all read from a single sample in a study of T cells in Graves' hyperthyroidism and ophthalmopathy. The source material, RNA transcripts, was used to amplify TCR beta CDR3 regions. A first-round RT-PCR of the TCR CDR3 used the HTBI primer set. TCRdb re-called the multiplex PCR reads through MiXCR, storing one row per CDR3 protein. The profile shows hundreds of thousands of distinct CDR3 sequences, around 20% of them singletons. Sequences were obtained from blood. These TCRs come from a man aged 30 to 45 with Graves' ophthalmopathy.

This clonotype was recorded at least ten times. CDR3 sequence: CASSLPPPLSDTQYF. For the CDR3, the DNA is TGTGCCAGCAGTTTACCTCCTCCCCTTTCGGATACGCAGTATTTT. This chain joins TRBV27 and TRBJ2-3; D unclear. The CDR3 sequence is 15 residues long. V lost 2 bases to trimming and J lost 6 bases, with 15 bases between them. The germline V gene has CDR1 MNHEY and CDR2 SMNVEV (reference sequence).

The V and J genes are TRBV27 and TRBJ2-1; 10 bases align to TRBD2. Germline CDR1 reads MNHEY; CDR2 reads SMNVEV (reference sequence). This CDR3 has 16 amino acids. V lost 5 bases, J lost 6 bases, and 10 bases stayed unmatched. The CDR3 DNA follows: TGTGCCAGCAGTCAATTAATAGCGGGAGGCGGCAATGAGCAGTTCTTC. The encoded protein is CASSQLIAGGGNEQFF.

This clonotype was counted between two and nine times. This rearrangement joins TRBV5-1 to TRBJ2-1; D is uncertain. Germline assignment: CDR1 SGHRS and CDR2 YFSETQ. The CDR3 is 13 residues long. V lost 0 bases, J lost 8 bases, and 9 bases lay in between. The CDR3 is CASSLVLGDEQFF. The CDR3, as DNA: TGCGCCAGCAGCTTGGTCCTAGGCGATGAGCAGTTCTTC.

The chain has TRBV4-1 and TRBJ1-5; D is unresolved. This CDR3 region has 14 residues. CDR1 is MGHRA, CDR2 YSYEKL, per germline. Trimming removed 0 bases from V and 4 bases from J, with 7 bases in between. The CDR3 sequence: CASSQDGWNQPQHF. The CDR3 DNA follows: TGCGCCAGCAGCCAAGATGGGTGGAATCAGCCCCAGCATTTT.

This clonotype was seen ten or more times. The chain couples TRBV12-3 or TRBV12-4 to TRBJ1-1, with D maybe TRBD1 (5 bases). The CDR3 consists of 14 residues. The V and J ends lost 5 bases and 1 base respectively, with 11 bases between them. The CDR3 loop is CASSKGRTNTEAFF. The CDR3 bases are TGTGCCAGCAGTAAGGGACGGACGAACACTGAAGCTTTCTTT.

V is TRBV29-1 and J is TRBJ2-5, with 12 bases identical to TRBD1. Germline V gives CDR1 SQVTM, CDR2 ANQGSEA. V shed 6 bases, J shed 4 bases, and the junction held 6 bases outside the gene matches. This CDR3 is built from 14 residues. CDR3 DNA: TGCAGCGTCCTCGGGACAGGGGGCAGAGAGACCCAGTACTTC. Translation gives CSVLGTGGRETQYF.

This clonotype has only a few counts. The CDR3 DNA is TGTGCCAGCAGCCCCATGGGGGGGGAGCAGCCCCAGCATTTT. Protein product: CASSPMGGEQPQHF. The chain carries TRBV6-1 and TRBJ1-5; D may be TRBD1 (5 bases). The CDR3 consists of 14 residues. Germline V lookup: CDR1 MNHNS, CDR2 SASEGT. V was trimmed by 6 bases and J by 7 bases, leaving 16 bases between them.

V and J are TRBV4-1 and TRBJ2-1; 10 positions match TRBD2. V shed 0 bases, J shed 4 bases, and the junction held 3 bases outside the gene matches. There are 16 residues in the CDR3. Germline CDR1 MGHRA, CDR2 YSYEKL. Here the CDR3 reads CASSQELAGIYNEQFF. The CDR3 DNA sequence: TGCGCCAGCAGCCAAGAACTAGCGGGAATATACAATGAGCAGTTCTTC.

The CDR3 region is CSARDTTSGQDEQFF. The CDR3, as DNA: TGCAGTGCTAGAGATACTACTAGCGGCCAGGATGAGCAGTTCTTC. V and J are TRBV20-1 and TRBJ2-1; 8 positions agree with TRBD2. J gave up 8 bases and V 0 bases, and 9 bases lay outside the gene matches. The CDR3 runs to 15 residues. CDR1 and CDR2 (germline): DFQATT, SNEGSKA (reference sequence).

A few counts support this clonotype. The chain employs TRBV19 and TRBJ2-6; perhaps D is TRBD1 or TRBD2 (6 bases each). The ends were cut back, 2 bases at V and 1 base at J, with 12 bases in the middle. The CDR3 runs to 17 residues. Germline loops: CDR1 LNHDA, CDR2 SQIVND (reference sequence). CDR3 bases: TGTGCCAGTAGTATACAGGGGACTCTATCTGGGGCCAACGTCCTGACTTTC. It translates to CASSIQGTLSGANVLTF. The full variable domain, completed using reference TRBV19 and TRBJ2-6, is DGGITQSPKYLFRKEGQNVTLSCEQNLNHDAMYWYRQDPGQGLRLIYYSQIVNDFQKGDIAEGYSVSREKKESFPLTVTSAQKNPTAFYLCASSIQGTLSGANVLTFGAGSRLTVL.

The chain combines TRBV5-1 with TRBJ2-1; 13 positions match TRBD2. Germline CDR1 is SGHRS and CDR2 is YFSETQ. Trimming cost V 5 bases and J 8 bases; bases outside gene matches: 7. The CDR3 has 15 amino acids. The chain's CDR3 is CASRRGTSGNDEQFF. Here the CDR3 DNA reads TGCGCCAGCAGACGAGGGACTAGCGGGAATGATGAGCAGTTCTTC.

This clonotype was seen only a few times. This chain links TRBV27 with TRBJ1-2, with TRBD1 identical over 8 bases. Losses at the gene ends were 6 bases for V and 6 bases for J; bases not matched to a gene: 9. Per germline, CDR1 MNHEY and CDR2 SMNVEV (reference sequence). The CDR3 consists of 14 residues. The CDR3 sequence is CASSENRGGNGYTF. The CDR3 region has the DNA TGTGCCAGCAGCGAAAACAGGGGGGGAAATGGCTACACCTTC.

This clonotype occurred a few times. The chain has TRBV7-2 and TRBJ2-3; D is unresolved. The V end lost 4 bases, the J end lost 10 bases, and 18 bases lay between the germline ends. The CDR3 sequence is 14 residues long. Germline V gene data show CDR1 as SGHTA and CDR2 as FQGNSA. CDR3 in DNA: TGTGCCAGCAGCTCAACCCCCCAAGTGGGTTCGCAGTATTTT. It encodes CASSSTPQVGSQYF.

This clonotype was seen many times. The V gene is TRBV18, the J gene TRBJ1-3; 9 positions agree with TRBD1. Germline CDR1 reads KGHSH; CDR2 reads LQKENI. There are 14 residues in the CDR3. Trimming at V came to 5 bases and at J to 8 bases, leaving 7 bases not matched to a gene. CDR3 amino acids: CASSSGTGTDTIYF. DNA for the CDR3: TGTGCCAGCTCATCAGGGACAGGGACGGACACCATATATTTT.

The genes are TRBV15 and TRBJ2-1; D may be TRBD1 (5 bases). The CDR3 contains 13 residues. In germline, CDR1 is LNHNV, CDR2 YYDKDF (reference sequence). V lost 5 bases and J 7 bases, leaving 12 bases between the germline ends. For the CDR3, the DNA is TGTGCCACCAGCCGATCCAAGGGGAATGAGCAGTTCTTC. Protein: CATSRSKGNEQFF.

This clonotype was observed a few times. The chain carries TRBV25-1 and TRBJ2-3; 11 bases map to TRBD2. Germline values: CDR1 MGHDK, CDR2 SYGVNS. V shed 5 bases and J 5 bases; nucleotides not matched to a gene: 9. The CDR3 sequence is 16 residues long. CDR3 region: CASSPGLAGSLDTQYF. The CDR3 region has the DNA TGTGCCAGCAGTCCCGGACTAGCGGGCTCGTTAGATACGCAGTATTTT.

The chain links TRBV7-9 to TRBJ2-7; D may be TRBD2 (5 bases). This CDR3 region has 14 residues. V lost 3 bases and J 3 bases, leaving 12 bases between the germline ends. Germline CDR1 reads SEHNR; CDR2 reads FQNEAQ (reference sequence). The CDR3, as DNA: TGTGCCAGCAGCTTTGGGATCAGCGGCTACGAGCAGTACTTC. Its translation: CASSFGISGYEQYF.

CDR3 region: CSASSGLAGEGGTDTQYF. The CDR3 DNA sequence: TGCAGTGCTAGCTCGGGACTAGCGGGAGAAGGTGGCACAGATACGCAGTATTTT. This chain connects TRBV20-1 to TRBJ2-3; 14 nucleotides line up with TRBD2. This CDR3 spans 18 amino acids. The germline V gene encodes CDR1 DFQATT and CDR2 SNEGSKA (reference sequence). V dropped 3 bases and J dropped 1; count of bases not matched to a gene: 9.

The V gene is TRBV30, the J gene TRBJ1-2; unclear D gene. The germline V gene has CDR1 GTSNPN and CDR2 SVGIG (reference sequence). V lost 0 bases and J 10 bases, leaving 12 bases between the germline ends. The CDR3 sequence is 12 residues long. This CDR3 reads CAWSVTGEDYTF. The CDR3 bases are TGTGCCTGGAGTGTGACTGGGGAAGACTACACCTTC.

The chain joins TRBV10-3 to TRBJ2-3; the D gene is possibly TRBD1 (6 bases). V lost 3 bases and J 1 base, leaving 8 bases between the germline ends. The CDR3 consists of 14 residues. Germline CDR1 ENHRY, CDR2 SYGVKD. CDR3 in DNA: TGTGCCATCAGTGATAGACAGGGCACAGATACGCAGTATTTT. Amino acids: CAISDRQGTDTQYF.

This clonotype was recorded many times. The V gene is TRBV30, the J gene TRBJ2-2, with D unclear. The CDR3 loop spans 13 amino acids. Trimming removed 1 base from V and 1 base from J, with 4 bases in between. The V gene's germline CDR1 is GTSNPN and CDR2 SVGIG (reference sequence). The CDR3 region is CAWSGQNTGELFF. DNA for the CDR3: TGTGCCTGGAGTGGACAGAACACCGGGGAGCTGTTTTTT.

The chain links TRBV24-1 to TRBJ1-5, with no clear D. Germline assignment: CDR1 KGHDR and CDR2 SFDVKD. V was trimmed by 3 bases and J by 3 bases, leaving 2 bases between them. The CDR3 has 12 residues. CDR3 protein: CATSDNNQPQHF. The CDR3 DNA follows: TGTGCCACCAGTGATAACAATCAGCCCCAGCATTTT.

This chain connects TRBV28 to TRBJ1-6; D might be TRBD1 (5 bases). Germline values: CDR1 MDHEN, CDR2 SYDVKM. Trimming stripped 2 bases from V and 10 bases from J, with 9 bases between. The CDR3 sequence is 13 residues long. The DNA of the CDR3 is TGTGCCAGCAGTTTAGAAAGGGACTCACCCCTCCACTTT. Translated: CASSLERDSPLHF.

The chain employs TRBV5-6 and TRBJ2-2; 14 bases map to TRBD2. Per germline, CDR1 SGHDT and CDR2 YYEEEE. Losses at the gene ends were 4 bases for V and 5 bases for J; bases not matched to a gene: 7. The CDR3 spans 17 residues. This CDR3 is CASSQGLAGERTGELFF. The DNA of the CDR3 is TGTGCCAGCAGCCAGGGACTAGCGGGAGAAAGGACCGGGGAGCTGTTTTTT.

Here the CDR3 reads CASSPLTSPLQFF. The DNA of the CDR3 is TGTGCCAGCAGTCCGCTAACTAGTCCGCTGCAGTTCTTC. The chain uses TRBV27 and TRBJ2-1, with D possibly matching TRBD2 (5 bases). The CDR3 sequence is 13 residues long. Germline values: CDR1 MNHEY, CDR2 SMNVEV (reference sequence). The V end was cut by 5 bases, the J end by 12 bases, with 17 bases between.

CDR3 DNA sequence: TGCAGTGCTAGAGCGCGAGGGACAACTTACAATGAGCAGTTCTTC. Encoded protein: CSARARGTTYNEQFF. The chain combines TRBV20-1 with TRBJ2-1; TRBD1 might be the D (6 bases). Germline lookup yields CDR1 DFQATT and CDR2 SNEGSKA (reference sequence). V dropped 1 base and J dropped 4 bases, with 14 bases sitting between them. The CDR3 has 15 amino acids.

The CDR3 nucleotides read TGTGCCAGCAGTTACACCGGGGGGGCCCACGAGCAGTACTTC. This translates into CASSYTGGAHEQYF. The chain employs TRBV6-5 and TRBJ2-7; TRBD2 matches 8 bases. Per the germline V gene, CDR1 is MNHEY and CDR2 is SVGAGI. The CDR3 spans 14 residues. The V gene end was trimmed by 2 bases and the J gene end by 5 bases; junction bases not matched to a gene: 5.

The rearrangement joins TRBV18 to TRBJ1-2; D might be TRBD1 (6 bases). Looked up from germline, CDR1 is KGHSH and CDR2 is LQKENI. The CDR3 contains 16 residues. With 2 bases removed from V and 4 bases from J, the gap between germline ends came to 17 bases. The CDR3 loop reads CASSPNTGMASYGYTF. Here the CDR3 DNA reads TGTGCCAGCTCACCAAACACAGGGATGGCGAGCTATGGCTACACCTTC.